This entry lists 2 T cell receptor beta chains sequenced from one sample in a study of T cells expressing NK-cell markers. With the 5' RACE reads reprocessed, TCRdb shows one record per CDR3 protein and no DNA. The table for this sample gives about 300,000 distinct CDR3 sequences. The sequenced sample consisted of blood T cells: a sorted CD56 or NKG2C T cell subset, CD4+ or CD8+ T cells, or bulk PBMC T cells (not recorded which). The receptors were sampled from a woman between 18 and 70 years old in good health.

J is TRBJ2-1 and V is TRBV28; TCRdb's D call of TRBD2 is untestable without DNA. The CDR3 covers 16 residues. From germline, CDR1 is MDHEN and CDR2 SYDVKM. CDR3 residues: CANNTRDSGSYNEQFF. The whole variable domain, filled in from reference TRBV28 and TRBJ2-1, reads DVKVTQSSRYLVKRTGEKVFLECVQDMDHENMFWYRQDPGLGLRLIYFSYDVKMKEKGDIPEGYSVSREKKERFSLILESASTNQTSMYLCANNTRDSGSYNEQFFGPGTRLTVL.

The chain is built from TRBV5-1 and TRBJ2-3; checking the TCRdb D call of TRBD2 is not possible without DNA. Looked up from germline, CDR1 is SGHRS and CDR2 is YFSETQ. This CDR3 comprises 16 residues. The CDR3: CASSFLTSGIRDTQYF.